The clone carrying this T cell receptor beta chain was counted at least ten times. Its antigen is not identified. This beta chain is an off-target read within a library intended for alpha chains, so its frequency means little. The sample comes from a study of spatial heterogeneity in lung cancer. Study background: Across tumor regions, counts of TCR transcripts showed a strong correlation with a T cell module score derived from matched bulk RNA-seq.

CDR3 length equals 17 residues. Germline CDR1 SEHNR, CDR2 FQNEAQ (reference sequence). The junction had 10 bases not matched to a gene; V was cut back by 2 bases and J by 3 bases. In TCRdb, the 5' RACE reads were re-called with MiXCR into one record per CDR3 protein. In the table there are about 20,000 distinct CDR3 sequences, around 5% of which are singletons. Time point: sample taken at primary tumor resection. Donation came from 70 or so patients with untreated early-stage non-small cell lung cancer. Whole-study findings and limits: In tumors, expanded intratumoral alpha and beta TCR counts tracked mutation counts.

The rearrangement uses TRBV7-9 and TRBJ2-5; 9 bases fit TRBD2. The sample consisted of lung tumor tissue, taken at surgery. The source of this sequence is a female donor with early-stage non-small cell lung cancer. In nucleotides, the CDR3 is TGTGCCAGCAGCTTATGGGTAGCGGGAGCCGGCAAAGAGACCCAGTACTTC. Protein sequence: CASSLWVAGAGKETQYF.